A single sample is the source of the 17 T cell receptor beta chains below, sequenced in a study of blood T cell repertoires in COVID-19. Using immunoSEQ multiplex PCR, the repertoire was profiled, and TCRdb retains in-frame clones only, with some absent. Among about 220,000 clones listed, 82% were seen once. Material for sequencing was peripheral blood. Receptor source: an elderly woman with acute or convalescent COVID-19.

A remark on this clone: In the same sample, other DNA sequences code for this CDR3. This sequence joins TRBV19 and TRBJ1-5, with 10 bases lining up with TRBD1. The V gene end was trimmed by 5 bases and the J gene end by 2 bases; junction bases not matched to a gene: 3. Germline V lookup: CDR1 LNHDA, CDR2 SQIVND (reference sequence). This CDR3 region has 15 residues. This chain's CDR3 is CASSGGQGGNQPQHF. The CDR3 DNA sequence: TGTGCCAGTAGTGGAGGACAGGGGGGCAATCAGCCCCAGCATTTT.

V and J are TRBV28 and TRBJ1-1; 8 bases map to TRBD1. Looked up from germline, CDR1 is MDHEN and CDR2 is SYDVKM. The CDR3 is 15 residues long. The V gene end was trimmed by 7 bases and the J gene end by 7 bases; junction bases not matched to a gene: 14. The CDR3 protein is CASTRTGRGYYEAFF. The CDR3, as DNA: TGTGCCAGCACCCGGACAGGGAGGGGATACTATGAAGCTTTCTTT.

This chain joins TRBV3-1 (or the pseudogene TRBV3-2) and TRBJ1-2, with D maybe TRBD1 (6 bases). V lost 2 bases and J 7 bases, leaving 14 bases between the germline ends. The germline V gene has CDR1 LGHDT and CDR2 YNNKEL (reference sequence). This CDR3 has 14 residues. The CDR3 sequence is CASSQNYREGGYTF. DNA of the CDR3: TGTGCCAGCAGCCAAAACTACAGGGAGGGTGGCTACACCTTC.

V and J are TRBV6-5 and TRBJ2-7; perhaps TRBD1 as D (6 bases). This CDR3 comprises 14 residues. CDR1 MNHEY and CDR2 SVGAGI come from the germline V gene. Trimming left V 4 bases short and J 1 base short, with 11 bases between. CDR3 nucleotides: TGTGCCAGCAGTTTGTCAGGGGCATCCTACGAGCAGTACTTC. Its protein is CASSLSGASYEQYF.

The CDR3 spells CASSPRHLPNTEAFF. The CDR3, as DNA: TGTGCCAGCAGCCCGCGACACCTCCCGAACACTGAAGCTTTCTTT. The chain couples TRBV5-6 to TRBJ1-1; no clear D gene. The CDR3 contains 15 residues. CDR1 SGHDT and CDR2 YYEEEE come from the germline V gene. V was shortened by 4 bases and J by 1 base, with 14 bases between the two germline ends.

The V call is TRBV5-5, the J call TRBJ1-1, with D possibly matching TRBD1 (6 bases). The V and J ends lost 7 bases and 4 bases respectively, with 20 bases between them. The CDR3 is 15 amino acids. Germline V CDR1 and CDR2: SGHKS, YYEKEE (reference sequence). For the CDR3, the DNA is TGTGCCAGCTTTCGGACAGAGGCGACGAGCACTGAAGCTTTCTTT. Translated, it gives CASFRTEATSTEAFF.

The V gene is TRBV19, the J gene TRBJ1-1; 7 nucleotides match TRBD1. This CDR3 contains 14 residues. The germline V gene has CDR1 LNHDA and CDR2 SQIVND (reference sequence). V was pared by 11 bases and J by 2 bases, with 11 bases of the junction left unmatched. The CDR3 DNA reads TGTGCCTCGAAGGGGGCCGGAGATAACACTGAAGCTTTCTTT. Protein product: CASKGAGDNTEAFF.

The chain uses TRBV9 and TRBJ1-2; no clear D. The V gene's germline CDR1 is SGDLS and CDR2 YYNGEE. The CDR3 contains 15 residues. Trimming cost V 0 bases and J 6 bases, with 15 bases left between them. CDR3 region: CASSVELTAIDGYTF. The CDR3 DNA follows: TGTGCCAGCAGCGTAGAGTTAACAGCAATTGATGGCTACACCTTC.

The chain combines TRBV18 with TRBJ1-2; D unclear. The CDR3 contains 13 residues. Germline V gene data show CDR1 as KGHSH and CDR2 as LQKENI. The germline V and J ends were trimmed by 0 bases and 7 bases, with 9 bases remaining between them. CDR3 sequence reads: CASSPPEWSGYTF. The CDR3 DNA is TGTGCCAGCTCACCACCAGAATGGAGTGGCTACACCTTC.

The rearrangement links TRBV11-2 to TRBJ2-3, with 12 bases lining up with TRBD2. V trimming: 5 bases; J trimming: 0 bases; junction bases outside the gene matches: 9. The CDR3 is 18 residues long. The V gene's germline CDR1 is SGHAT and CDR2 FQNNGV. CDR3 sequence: CASSLRSTSGGSTDTQYF. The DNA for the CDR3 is TGTGCCAGCAGCCTTCGATCGACTAGCGGGGGAAGCACAGATACGCAGTATTTT.

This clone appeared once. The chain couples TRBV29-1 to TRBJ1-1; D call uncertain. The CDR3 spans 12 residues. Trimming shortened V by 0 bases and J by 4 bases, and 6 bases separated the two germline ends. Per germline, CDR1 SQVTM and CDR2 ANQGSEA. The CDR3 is CSVEDELTEAFF. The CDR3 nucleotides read TGCAGCGTTGAAGATGAGCTCACTGAAGCTTTCTTT.

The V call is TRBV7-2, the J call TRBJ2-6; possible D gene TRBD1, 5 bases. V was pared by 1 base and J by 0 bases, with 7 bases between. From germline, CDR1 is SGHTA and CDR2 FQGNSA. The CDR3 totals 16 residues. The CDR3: CASSLGQHSGANVLTF. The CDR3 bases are TGTGCCAGCAGCTTAGGACAGCACTCTGGGGCCAACGTCCTGACTTTC. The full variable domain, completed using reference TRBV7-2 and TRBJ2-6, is GAGVSQSPSNKVTEKGKDVELRCDPISGHTALYWYRQSLGQGLEFLIYFQGNSAPDKSGLPSDRFSAERTGGSVSTLTIQRTQQEDSAVYLCASSLGQHSGANVLTFGAGSRLTVL.

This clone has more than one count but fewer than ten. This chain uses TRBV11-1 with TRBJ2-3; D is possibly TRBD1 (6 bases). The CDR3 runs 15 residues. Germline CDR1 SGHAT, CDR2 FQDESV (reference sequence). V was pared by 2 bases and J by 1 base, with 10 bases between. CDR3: CASSLRAGGTDTQYF. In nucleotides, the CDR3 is TGTGCCAGCAGCTTACGAGCAGGGGGCACAGATACGCAGTATTTT.

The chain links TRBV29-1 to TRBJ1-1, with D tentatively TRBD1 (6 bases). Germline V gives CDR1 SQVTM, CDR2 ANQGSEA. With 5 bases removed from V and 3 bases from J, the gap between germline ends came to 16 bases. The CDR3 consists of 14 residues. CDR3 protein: CSVYGGRGDTEAFF. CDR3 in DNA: TGCAGCGTTTATGGGGGCAGAGGGGACACTGAAGCTTTCTTT.

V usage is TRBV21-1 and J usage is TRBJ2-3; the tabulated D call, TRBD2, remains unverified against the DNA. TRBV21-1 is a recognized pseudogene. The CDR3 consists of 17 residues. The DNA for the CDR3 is TGTGCCAGCAGCAATTGCGACTCTAGCGGAAACACAGATACGCAGTATTTT. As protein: CASSNCDSSGNTDTQYF.

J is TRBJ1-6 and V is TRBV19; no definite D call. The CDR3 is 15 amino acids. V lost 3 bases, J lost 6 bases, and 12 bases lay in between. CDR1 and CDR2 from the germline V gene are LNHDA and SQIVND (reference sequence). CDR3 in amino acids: CASSITRLFNSPLHF. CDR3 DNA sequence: TGTGCCAGTAGTATTACCCGACTTTTTAATTCACCCCTCCACTTT.

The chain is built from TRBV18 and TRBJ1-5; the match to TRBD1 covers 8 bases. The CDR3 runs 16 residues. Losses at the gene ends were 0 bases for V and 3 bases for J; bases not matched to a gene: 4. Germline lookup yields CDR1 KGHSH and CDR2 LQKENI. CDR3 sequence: CASSPPSGGLNQPQHF. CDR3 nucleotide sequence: TGTGCCAGCTCACCACCATCAGGGGGCCTCAATCAGCCCCAGCATTTT.